This TCR beta chain originates from a study of cytomegalovirus exposure and HLA in healthy donors. PCR involved 60 Vbeta and 13 Jbeta primers. Original methodology: Later, an analysis found approximately 80 million unique TCR beta chains, and 9.5 million to 11 million of these were shared. The protocol was immunoSEQ multiplex PCR, while the TCRdb copy is restricted to in-frame clones and leaves out a portion. V, J and clone size reflect that table, while D and trimming were determined from the DNA. Among fewer than 95,000 clones listed, over 65% were seen once. Germline CDR1 and CDR2: SGHVS and FQNEAQ. V dropped 6 bases and J dropped 5 bases, with 13 bases sitting between them. The CDR3 totals 13 residues. All the people who gave samples were healthy bone marrow donors.

This TCR was recovered from a woman between 40 and 55 years old in good health and CMV-seropositive. V and J are TRBV7-8 and TRBJ2-5; D perhaps matches TRBD2 (5 bases). Sequencing was performed on PBMCs. Here the CDR3 reads CASSYNRGETQYF. DNA of the CDR3: TGTGCCAGCAGTTACAACAGAGGGGAGACCCAGTACTTC.